These 26 T cell receptor beta chains were sequenced from one sample in a study of Ad26.COV2.S vaccination and SARS-CoV-2 variants. The data were produced by immunoSEQ multiplex PCR, yet TCRdb's version contains in-frame clones alone and is incomplete. The top ten clones hold 3.9% of a sample with some 350,000 clones, just over 90% of them seen once. Specimen: peripheral blood, collected after recovery from COVID-19. These receptor sequences come from a human donor who had recovered from COVID-19.

The chain uses TRBV4-1 and TRBJ2-3, with 11 bases fitting TRBD2. The CDR3 covers 16 residues. J was trimmed by 4 bases and V by 1 base; bases with no gene match: 4. Germline V gene lookup returns CDR1 MGHRA and CDR2 YSYEKL. For the CDR3, the DNA is TGCGCCAGCAGCCAAGTAGGTAGCGGGGGGGCAGATACGCAGTATTTT. This codes for CASSQVGSGGADTQYF.

The rearrangement links TRBV12-3 or TRBV12-4 to TRBJ1-1; D is uncertain. V was shortened by 4 bases and J by 2 bases, with 8 bases between the two germline ends. The CDR3 covers 13 residues. Written as DNA, the CDR3 is TGTGCCAGCAGTTCAGGCCCAAACACTGAAGCTTTCTTT. It is translated as CASSSGPNTEAFF.

A single count supports this clone. The chain uses TRBV19 and TRBJ2-7; perhaps TRBD2 as D (6 bases). Deletions cut 3 bases from V and 2 bases from J, with 14 bases between. This CDR3 contains 15 residues. Germline loops: CDR1 LNHDA, CDR2 SQIVND (reference sequence). The CDR3 DNA is TGTGCCAGTAGTATTGAGGAGGGGATTGCCTACGAGCAGTACTTC. Amino acid sequence: CASSIEEGIAYEQYF.

The V and J genes are TRBV6-5 and TRBJ2-7, with D unresolved. This CDR3 has 13 amino acids. With 6 bases removed from V and 2 bases from J, the gap between germline ends came to 11 bases. The germline V gene encodes CDR1 MNHEY and CDR2 SVGAGI. The CDR3 DNA sequence: TGTGCCAGCAGGACGCCGCTTACCTACGAGCAGTACTTC. Protein sequence: CASRTPLTYEQYF.

V gene TRBV9 combines with J gene TRBJ2-3, with 9 bases that match TRBD1. Germline V gene sequence: CDR1 SGDLS, CDR2 YYNGEE. CDR3 length: 16 amino acids. Unmatched junction bases numbered 8, after V lost 3 bases and J lost 3 bases. CDR3 amino acids: CASSAEGGQGTDTQYF. The CDR3 nucleotides read TGTGCCAGCAGCGCAGAGGGGGGACAGGGTACAGATACGCAGTATTTT.

J is TRBJ1-4 and V is TRBV14, with 9 bases aligning to TRBD1. From germline, CDR1 is SGHDN and CDR2 FVKESK. The junction had 4 bases not matched to a gene; V was cut back by 1 base and J by 7 bases. This CDR3 comprises 15 residues. In DNA, the CDR3 is TGTGCCAGCAGCCAAGCCGGGACAGGGCCTGAAAAACTGTTTTTT. Its translation: CASSQAGTGPEKLFF.

In DNA, the CDR3 is TGTGCCAGCAGTTACTCAACGCGGGCCGAATTAGGGCTGTTTTTT. Amino acid sequence: CASSYSTRAELGLFF. V gene TRBV6-5 combines with J gene TRBJ1-4; D remains ambiguous. Germline assignment: CDR1 MNHEY and CDR2 SVGAGI. V gave up 0 bases and J gave up 14 bases, with 19 bases separating them. The CDR3 covers 15 residues.

V usage is TRBV7-6 and J usage is TRBJ1-5, with a possible D match to TRBD1 (5 bases). There are 15 residues in the CDR3. Trimming shortened V by 3 bases and J by 0 bases, and 9 bases separated the two germline ends. Germline CDR1 and CDR2: SGHVS and FNYEAQ. CDR3 sequence (DNA): TGTGCCAGCAGCTTTGGGGCGGATAGCAATCAGCCCCAGCATTTT. Translated: CASSFGADSNQPQHF.

The V gene is TRBV3-1 (or the pseudogene TRBV3-2), the J gene TRBJ1-1; TRBD1 matches at 8 bases. Germline CDR1 reads LGHDT; CDR2 reads YNNKEL (reference sequence). V lost 4 bases, J lost 1 base, and 2 bases stayed unmatched. This CDR3 is built from 14 residues. The CDR3 protein is CASSRTGKNTEAFF. CDR3 bases: TGTGCCAGCAGCCGGACAGGGAAGAACACTGAAGCTTTCTTT.

This chain uses TRBV6-2 or TRBV6-3 with TRBJ2-2, with 12 nucleotides matching TRBD2. This CDR3 is 17 amino acids long. Germline CDR1 is MNHEY and CDR2 is SVGEGT. The V segment lost 4 bases and the J segment 2 bases; nucleotides outside the gene matches: 5. DNA of the CDR3: TGTGCCAGCAGTTCTGGACTAGCGGGACTAAACACCGGGGAGCTGTTTTTT. Its translation: CASSSGLAGLNTGELFF.

The CDR3, as DNA: TGTGCCACCAGCAGGCGGGGGGGGTCGTGGAACTACACCTTC. This codes for CATSRRGGSWNYTF. The chain combines TRBV15 with TRBJ1-2; possible D gene TRBD1, 5 bases. This CDR3 is 14 amino acids long. Deletions cut 3 bases from V and 10 bases from J, with 18 bases between. CDR1 is LNHNV and CDR2 is YYDKDF in the germline V gene (reference sequence).

The chain carries TRBV18 and TRBJ2-3; TRBD1 matches 7 bases. The CDR3 sequence is 13 residues long. The V gene end was trimmed by 3 bases and the J gene end by 6 bases; junction bases not matched to a gene: 3. The germline V gene encodes CDR1 KGHSH and CDR2 LQKENI. CDR3 amino acids: CASSPTQGDTQYF. The DNA of the CDR3 is TGTGCCAGCTCACCCACACAGGGGGATACGCAGTATTTT. Looking up the rest from reference TRBV18 and TRBJ2-3 gives the full variable domain: NAGVMQNPRHLVRRRGQEARLRCSPMKGHSHVYWYRQLPEEGLKFMVYLQKENIIDESGMPKERFSAEFPKEGPSILRIQQVVRGDSAAYFCASSPTQGDTQYFGPGTRLTVL.

This chain uses TRBV2 with TRBJ1-1; possibly TRBD1 for D (5 bases). Germline lookup yields CDR1 SNHLY and CDR2 FYNNEI. The CDR3 loop spans 14 amino acids. CDR3: CGQAPGAMNTEAFF. For the CDR3, the DNA is TGTGGACAAGCCCCCGGGGCGATGAACACTGAAGCTTTCTTT.

The V call is TRBV9, the J call TRBJ2-2, with D perhaps being TRBD1 or TRBD2 (5 bases each). The length of the CDR3 is 14 residues. The germline V and J ends were trimmed by 6 bases and 3 bases, with 12 bases remaining between them. The V gene's germline CDR1 is SGDLS and CDR2 YYNGEE. The CDR3 spells CASTEGRDTGELFF. CDR3 coding DNA: TGTGCCAGCACCGAGGGGCGCGACACCGGGGAGCTGTTTTTT.

This chain joins TRBV9 and TRBJ1-3, with 8 bases aligning to TRBD1. Germline CDR1 and CDR2: SGDLS and YYNGEE. V lost 4 bases to trimming and J lost 2 bases; unmatched junction nucleotides: 5. This CDR3 region has 15 residues. CDR3 protein: CASSPWDRTGNTIYF. The DNA for the CDR3 is TGTGCCAGCAGCCCCTGGGACAGGACTGGAAACACCATATATTTT.

A remark on this clone: The identical CDR3 is also encoded by other nucleotide sequences in the sample. This chain uses TRBV27 with TRBJ1-1, with D perhaps matching TRBD1 (5 bases). This CDR3 comprises 13 residues. Trimming cost V 0 bases and J 4 bases, with 6 bases left between them. Looked up from germline, CDR1 is MNHEY and CDR2 is SMNVEV (reference sequence). CDR3 bases: TGTGCCAGCAGTTTATCTGGGGGCACTGAAGCTTTCTTT. It specifies CASSLSGGTEAFF.

The chain recombines TRBV19 with TRBJ2-1; TRBD1 agrees at 9 bases. V trimming: 5 bases; J trimming: 4 bases; junction bases outside the gene matches: 3. The CDR3 consists of 14 residues. Germline loops: CDR1 LNHDA, CDR2 SQIVND (reference sequence). The CDR3 sequence is CASSQGTGYNEQFF. The CDR3 coding sequence is TGTGCCAGTAGTCAAGGGACAGGGTACAATGAGCAGTTCTTC.

The J gene is TRBJ2-5, the V gene TRBV21-1; the DNA was not used to check the table's D call, TRBD2. TRBV21-1 is flagged as a pseudogene. The CDR3 length is 16 residues. CDR3 coding DNA: TGTGCCAGCAGCACTACCGCCGGGGGGGCGCGGGAGACCCAGTACTTC. Translation: CASSTTAGGARETQYF.

The chain carries TRBV6-1 and TRBJ2-7; 8 positions agree with TRBD1. Per germline, CDR1 MNHNS and CDR2 SASEGT. V lost 4 bases and J lost 3; bases outside the gene matches: 11. The CDR3 is made up of 16 amino acids. The CDR3 is CASSGTGGFSLYEQYF. The CDR3 region has the DNA TGTGCCAGCAGTGGCACAGGGGGATTTTCCCTCTACGAGCAGTACTTC.

J is TRBJ2-3 and V is TRBV27, with 10 bases matching TRBD1. The J segment lost 2 bases and the V segment lost 6 bases, leaving 8 bases of the junction unmatched. The CDR3 spans 16 residues. Germline assignment: CDR1 MNHEY and CDR2 SMNVEV (reference sequence). CDR3 bases: TGTGCCAGCAGGAACTGGACAGGGGGATCCACAGATACGCAGTATTTT. As protein: CASRNWTGGSTDTQYF.

The chain has TRBV7-9 and TRBJ2-5; no definite D call. The CDR3 is 14 amino acids. V was pared by 0 bases and J by 7 bases, with 12 bases between. Germline V gene sequence: CDR1 SEHNR, CDR2 FQNEAQ (reference sequence). The CDR3 DNA reads TGTGCCAGCAGCTTAGCGCGAACCTCAGGGACCCAGTACTTC. Translation: CASSLARTSGTQYF.

The V and J genes are TRBV6-1 and TRBJ2-7, with 12 bases that match TRBD1. The CDR3 extends over 16 amino acids. V shed 4 bases, J shed 3 bases, and the junction held 7 bases outside the gene matches. Per germline, CDR1 MNHNS and CDR2 SASEGT. The CDR3 sequence is CASSGRGQGAFYEQYF. DNA for the CDR3: TGTGCCAGCAGTGGAAGGGGACAGGGGGCCTTCTACGAGCAGTACTTC.

The J gene is TRBJ1-1, the V gene TRBV6-6; no clear D gene. CDR1 and CDR2 from the germline V gene are MNHNY and SVGAGI (reference sequence). This CDR3 has 11 residues. Trimming pared 7 bases from V and 2 bases from J, leaving 5 bases between. CDR3 coding DNA: TGTGCCAGCAACTTAAACACTGAAGCTTTCTTT. This codes for CASNLNTEAFF.

J is TRBJ2-7 and V is TRBV7-2; the D gene is possibly TRBD1 (5 bases). The germline CDR1 and CDR2 sequences are SGHTA and FQGNSA. Trimming shortened V by 0 bases and J by 5 bases, and 14 bases separated the two germline ends. The CDR3 length is 15 residues. CDR3 nucleotides: TGTGCCAGCAGCTTAGCGTCCAGGGCATACCACGAGCAGTACTTC. Amino acid sequence: CASSLASRAYHEQYF. The full variable domain, in which reference TRBV7-2 and TRBJ2-7 provide the parts outside the CDR3, is GAGVSQSPSNKVTEKGKDVELRCDPISGHTALYWYRQSLGQGLEFLIYFQGNSAPDKSGLPSDRFSAERTGGSVSTLTIQRTQQEDSAVYLCASSLASRAYHEQYFGPGTRLTVT.

This clone was seen once. The rearrangement links TRBV18 to TRBJ1-3, with no clear D. In germline, CDR1 is KGHSH, CDR2 LQKENI. This CDR3 region has 16 residues. Trimming removed 2 bases from V and 0 bases from J, with 11 bases in between. In DNA form, the CDR3 reads TGTGCCAGCTCACCAACCCTACAAGACTCTGGAAACACCATATATTTT. The encoded protein is CASSPTLQDSGNTIYF.

The chain is built from TRBV7-3 and TRBJ1-2, with 7 bases identical to TRBD1. Trimming took 8 bases from V and 3 from J; bases not matched to a gene: 9. Per the germline V gene, CDR1 is SGHTA and CDR2 is FQGTGA. There are 14 residues in the CDR3. The CDR3 nucleotides are TGTGCCAGCGGCCCAGGGGACAGAGACTATGGCTACACCTTC. This sequence encodes CASGPGDRDYGYTF. Drawing the rest from reference TRBV7-3 and TRBJ1-2, the complete variable domain is GAGVSQTPSNKVTEKGKYVELRCDPISGHTALYWYRQSLGQGPEFLIYFQGTGAADDSGLPNDRFFAVRPEGSVSTLKIQRTERGDSAVYLCASGPGDRDYGYTFGSGTRLTVV.